This T cell receptor beta chain was captured in a study of early T cells in non-severe SARS-CoV-2 infection. Across the study: Whole-blood bulk RNA, unsorted, was sequenced, and chains were unpaired.

The study, taken as a whole, reports: In VDJdb matching, anti-spike CD8 responses were favored while private and CD4 specificities went missing.

The CDR3 is 14 amino acids. Trimming cost V 5 bases and J 4 bases, with 14 bases left between them. As regards this clonotype: The antigen is not known.

Unique molecular identifiers were affixed to single, distinct cDNA molecules. In TCRdb, the 5' RACE reads were re-called with MiXCR into one record per CDR3 protein. The table lists 35,000 to 55,000 distinct CDR3 sequences, around a tenth of them singletons. This TCR came from an adult who was a healthcare worker with PCR-confirmed SARS-CoV-2 infection or an uninfected control (not recorded which). The rearrangement links TRBV12-3 or TRBV12-4 to TRBJ1-2; the D gene is possibly TRBD1 (5 bases). The sequenced sample consisted of whole blood. CDR3 in DNA: TGTGCCAGCAGTCTAAGCGGGACTCCCTATGGCTACACCTTC. Translation gives CASSLSGTPYGYTF.